The T cell receptor beta chain under discussion was sequenced for a study of neurological immune-mediated disorders. TCRdb called the 5' RACE reads again in MiXCR, with one record for every CDR3 protein. Seen here are 120,000 or so distinct CDR3 sequences, 3.2% observed once, and the top ten hold roughly 1.3%. Germline lookup yields CDR1 SGHTA and CDR2 FQGNSA. Trimming cost V 5 bases and J 2 bases, with 12 bases left between them. This CDR3 region has 14 residues. This clonotype has ten or more counts. Its antigen is unidentified. Study-wide points: When the repertoires were grouped phylogenetically, those of 18 of the 34 multiple sclerosis patients came together in a single cluster of related CDR3 sequences, which points to a possible repertoire-level signature.

The rearrangement joins TRBV7-2 to TRBJ1-2; weak D call: TRBD1 (6 bases). Input material: PBMCs. This receptor was identified in a woman aged 25-40 years with multiple sclerosis. CDR3: CASSPGGQNYGYTF. The CDR3 DNA follows: TGTGCCAGCAGCCCGGGGGGGCAGAACTATGGCTACACCTTC. Complete variable domain (other parts from reference TRBV7-2 and TRBJ1-2): GAGVSQSPSNKVTEKGKDVELRCDPISGHTALYWYRQSLGQGLEFLIYFQGNSAPDKSGLPSDRFSAERTGGSVSTLTIQRTQQEDSAVYLCASSPGGQNYGYTFGSGTRLTVV.